The rows below give T cell receptor beta chains drawn from one sample of a study of cytomegalovirus exposure and HLA in healthy donors. The data were produced by immunoSEQ multiplex PCR, yet TCRdb's version contains in-frame clones alone and is incomplete. This sample's clone table lists 55,000 to 70,000 clones. Sample: PBMCs. These receptors were collected from a female donor in good health and CMV-seropositive. CDR3s include the opening cysteine and the closing phenylalanine or tryptophan. D genes are given only for firm matches.

CDR3 DNA | CDR3 protein | D gene | J gene | V gene
TGTGCCAGCATACAGGGGGAAAACACTGAAGCTTTCTTT | CASIQGENTEAFF | TRBD1 | TRBJ1-1 | TRBV2
TGTGCCAGTAGGCCCCAGGGGAGCACAGATACGCAGTATTTT | CASRPQGSTDTQYF | . | TRBJ2-3 | TRBV19
TGTGCCAGCAGTTCACCATCCCTAATAGGGAGCTATGGCTACACCTTC | CASSSPSLIGSYGYTF | . | TRBJ1-2 | TRBV28
TGTGCCAGCTCACCACAAGAGGAGTTAGACACTGAAGCTTTCTTT | CASSPQEELDTEAFF | . | TRBJ1-1 | TRBV18
TGTGCCAGCAGCGTACAGGGGCCGAACACTGAAGCTTTCTTT | CASSVQGPNTEAFF | TRBD1 | TRBJ1-1 | TRBV5-4
TGCGCCAGCAGCCAAGACAGTTATAGCAATCAGCCCCAGCATTTT | CASSQDSYSNQPQHF | . | TRBJ1-5 | TRBV4-3
TGTGCCAGCAGTTTATACGGAGGGGTTGATGGCTACACCTTC | CASSLYGGVDGYTF | . | TRBJ1-2 | TRBV27
TGTGCCAGCAGCCAGACAAACGGATACAATGAGCAGTTCTTC | CASSQTNGYNEQFF | . | TRBJ2-1 | TRBV7-9
TGTGCCAGCAGTTTCCCGGGACAGGGTCGAGAGACCCAGTACTTC | CASSFPGQGRETQYF | TRBD1 | TRBJ2-5 | TRBV28
TGTGCCAGCAGCTTATTAGGGGTTAACGGGGAGCTGTTTTTT | CASSLLGVNGELFF | . | TRBJ2-2 | TRBV7-3
TGTGCCAGCGGACTTGGCATGAACACTGAAGCTTTCTTT | CASGLGMNTEAFF | . | TRBJ1-1 | TRBV2
TGTGCCAGCTCACCCAGCGGAGGGGTAGCTAATGAAAAACTGTTTTTT | CASSPSGGVANEKLFF | . | TRBJ1-4 | TRBV18
TGTGCCAGCAGCGATCGGACAGGGGAGTTCTTC | CASSDRTGEFF | TRBD1 | TRBJ2-1 | TRBV28
TGTGCCAGCAGCGTAGGGGCCAGGGTTAACACTGAAGCTTTCTTT | CASSVGARVNTEAFF | . | TRBJ1-1 | TRBV9
TGTGCCAGCAGCTCCCCCCCGTTGGAGACCCAGTACTTC | CASSSPPLETQYF | . | TRBJ2-5 | TRBV7-2
TGTGCCAGCAGTAATAGCGGGGGAAATTACAATGAGCAGTTCTTC | CASSNSGGNYNEQFF | TRBD2 | TRBJ2-1 | TRBV6-5
TGTGCCAGTAGTATCGGACTAGCGGACACGCAGTATTTT | CASSIGLADTQYF | TRBD2 | TRBJ2-3 | TRBV19
TGTGCCAGCAGAACCTGGGAGGCCGATCAGCCCCAGCATTTT | CASRTWEADQPQHF | . | TRBJ1-5 | TRBV28
TGTGCCAGCAGCGTAGGTCCTAGCAATGAGCAGTTCTTC | CASSVGPSNEQFF | . | TRBJ2-1 | TRBV9
TGTGCCAGCAGTCCACAGGGTCCGGATACGCAGTATTTT | CASSPQGPDTQYF | . | TRBJ2-3 | TRBV28
TGTGCCAGCAGCCCAACTAGGCTGGCGCAGTATTTT | CASSPTRLAQYF | . | TRBJ2-3 | TRBV14
TGTGCCAGCAGCTTCCGACAGGGGAGCTCCTACGAGCAGTACTTC | CASSFRQGSSYEQYF | TRBD1 | TRBJ2-7 | TRBV7-2
TGTGCCAGCAGTGAAGATACAGCGGGGGGCAATGAGCAGTTCTTC | CASSEDTAGGNEQFF | TRBD2 | TRBJ2-1 | TRBV6-1
TGCGCCAGCAGCCGGACAGGGACGGGCACCGGGGAGCTGTTTTTT | CASSRTGTGTGELFF | TRBD1 | TRBJ2-2 | TRBV5-1
TGTGCCAGCAGCCCTATAGCGGGGAGCTCCTACAATGAGCAGTTCTTC | CASSPIAGSSYNEQFF | TRBD2 | TRBJ2-1 | TRBV11-3
TGTGCCAGCAGCTCTAGATCGGGGGGGAAAGCTTTCTTT | CASSSRSGGKAFF | . | TRBJ1-1 | TRBV28
TGTGCTAGCGGACTAGCGCCACACAATGAGCAGTTCTTC | CASGLAPHNEQFF | TRBD2 | TRBJ2-1 | TRBV12-5